This T cell receptor beta chain was found in a study of T cell repertoires in cytomegalovirus infection. Study details: In the study, CMV epitopes included recently identified HLA-C-restricted and well-studied HLA-B-restricted ones.

Unmatched junction bases numbered 3, after V lost 0 bases and J lost 2 bases. This CDR3 region has 16 residues. Germline V lookup: CDR1 SGHDT, CDR2 YYEEEE. Using its own MiXCR run on the reads, TCRdb lists one record per CDR3 protein. The table records 250,000 to 300,000 distinct CDR3 sequences, roughly a fifth of them present only once. This clonotype was seen repeatedly, ten times or more. Its target is unknown. The material was cultured PBMCs, obtained from culture after CMV antigen stimulation. The chain employs TRBV5-6 and TRBJ2-5; TRBD2 aligns across 11 bases. The clonotype comes from a human donor in good health (CMV status not recorded). Some clones in this sample may be carry-over from other donors' samples. In DNA form, the CDR3 reads TGTGCCAGCAGCTTGGGACTAGCGGGAATACAAGAGACCCAGTACTTC. As protein: CASSLGLAGIQETQYF.